This T cell receptor beta chain was captured in a study of T cell changes during pregnancy in multiple sclerosis. Repertoires were generated with immunoSEQ multiplex PCR, while TCRdb's copy carries only in-frame clones and drops some. The sample lists approximately 94,000 clones, approximately 90% occurring once. The CDR3 covers 15 residues. V lost 3 bases and J 7 bases, leaving 16 bases between the germline ends. CDR1 SNHLY and CDR2 FYNNEI come from the germline V gene. The specimen was peripheral blood, collected after pregnancy. The chain combines TRBV2 with TRBJ1-5; D possibly corresponds to TRBD1 (6 bases). This clonotype was sampled from a female donor with multiple sclerosis, enrolled in a pregnancy study. This CDR3 is CASSDTGSRRQPQHF. CDR3 DNA: TGTGCCAGCAGTGACACAGGGTCGCGGCGCCAGCCCCAGCATTTT. Supplemented by reference TRBV2 and TRBJ1-5, the full variable domain reads EPEVTQTPSHQVTQMGQEVILRCVPISNHLYFYWYRQILGQKVEFLVSFYNNEISEKSEIFDDQFSVERPDGSNFTLKIRSTKLEDSAMYFCASSDTGSRRQPQHFGDGTRLSIL.